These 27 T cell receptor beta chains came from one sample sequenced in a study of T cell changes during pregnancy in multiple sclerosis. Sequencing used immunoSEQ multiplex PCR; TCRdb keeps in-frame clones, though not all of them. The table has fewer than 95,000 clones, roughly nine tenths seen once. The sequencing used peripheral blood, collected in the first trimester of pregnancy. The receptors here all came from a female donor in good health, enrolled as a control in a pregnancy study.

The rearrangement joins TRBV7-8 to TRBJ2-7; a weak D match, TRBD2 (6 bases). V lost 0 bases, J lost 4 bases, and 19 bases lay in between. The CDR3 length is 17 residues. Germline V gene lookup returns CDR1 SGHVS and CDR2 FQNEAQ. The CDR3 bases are TGTGCCAGCAGCTTAGCGGGAGGCAGGACCCTAGGTTACGAGCAGTACTTC. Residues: CASSLAGGRTLGYEQYF.

Here the CDR3 reads CASSSPNVSGRTDTQYF. In DNA, the CDR3 is TGTGCCAGCAGCAGTCCTAATGTTAGCGGGAGAACAGATACGCAGTATTTT. This chain joins TRBV21-1 and TRBJ2-3; no DNA check was done on the table's D call, TRBD2. TRBV21-1 is labeled a pseudogene. This CDR3 spans 17 amino acids.

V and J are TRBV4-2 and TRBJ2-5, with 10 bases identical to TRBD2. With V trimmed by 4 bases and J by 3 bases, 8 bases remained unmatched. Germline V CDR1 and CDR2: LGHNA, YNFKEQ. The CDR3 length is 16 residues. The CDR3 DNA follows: TGTGCCAGCAGCCCGGCTAGCGGGAGCGGGAAAGAGACCCAGTACTTC. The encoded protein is CASSPASGSGKETQYF.

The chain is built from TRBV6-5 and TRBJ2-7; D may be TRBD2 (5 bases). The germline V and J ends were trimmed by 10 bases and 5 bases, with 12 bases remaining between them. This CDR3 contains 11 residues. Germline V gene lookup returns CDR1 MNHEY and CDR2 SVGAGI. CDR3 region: CATYAGNEQYF. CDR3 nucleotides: TGTGCCACCTATGCGGGTAACGAGCAGTACTTC.

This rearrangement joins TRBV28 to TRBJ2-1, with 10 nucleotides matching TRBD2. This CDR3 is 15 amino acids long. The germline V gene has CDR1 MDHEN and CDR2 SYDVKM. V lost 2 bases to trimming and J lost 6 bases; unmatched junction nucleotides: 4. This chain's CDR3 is CASSLLASGSNEQFF. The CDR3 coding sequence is TGTGCCAGCAGTTTACTGGCTAGCGGGAGCAATGAGCAGTTCTTC.

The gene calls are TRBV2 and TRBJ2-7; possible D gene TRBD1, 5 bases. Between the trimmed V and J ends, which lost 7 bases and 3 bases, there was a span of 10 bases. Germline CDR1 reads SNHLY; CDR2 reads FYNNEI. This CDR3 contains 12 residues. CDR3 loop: CASTFDSYEQYF. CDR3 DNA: TGTGCCAGCACCTTTGACAGCTACGAGCAGTACTTC.

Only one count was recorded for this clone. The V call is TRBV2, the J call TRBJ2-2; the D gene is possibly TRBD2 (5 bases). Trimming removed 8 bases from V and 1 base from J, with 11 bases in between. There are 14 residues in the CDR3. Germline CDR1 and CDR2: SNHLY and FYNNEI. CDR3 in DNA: TGTGCCAGCTCCGTCCGGGGGAACACCGGGGAGCTGTTTTTT. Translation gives CASSVRGNTGELFF.

CDR3: CASGTGGPYGYTF. The DNA for the CDR3 is TGTGCCAGTGGAACAGGGGGCCCTTATGGCTACACCTTC. The V and J genes are TRBV6-6 and TRBJ1-2, with 9 bases lining up with TRBD1. The germline V gene encodes CDR1 MNHNY and CDR2 SVGAGI (reference sequence). The CDR3 has 13 residues. Trimming removed 9 bases from V and 5 bases from J; junction bases left unmatched: 7.

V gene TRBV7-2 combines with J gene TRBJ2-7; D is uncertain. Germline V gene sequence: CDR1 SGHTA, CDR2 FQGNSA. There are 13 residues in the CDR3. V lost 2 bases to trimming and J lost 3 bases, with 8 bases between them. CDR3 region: CASSLTLSYEQYF. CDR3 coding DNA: TGTGCCAGCAGCTTAACTTTGAGCTACGAGCAGTACTTC.

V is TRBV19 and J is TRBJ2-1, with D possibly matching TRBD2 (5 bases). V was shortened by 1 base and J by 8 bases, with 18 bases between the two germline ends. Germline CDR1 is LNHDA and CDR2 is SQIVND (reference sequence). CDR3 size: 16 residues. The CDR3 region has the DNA TGTGCCAGTAGTATAGGTCGGGGTTTCGTTTTTGATGAGCAGTTCTTC. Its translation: CASSIGRGFVFDEQFF. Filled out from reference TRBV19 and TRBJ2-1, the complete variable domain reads DGGITQSPKYLFRKEGQNVTLSCEQNLNHDAMYWYRQDPGQGLRLIYYSQIVNDFQKGDIAEGYSVSREKKESFPLTVTSAQKNPTAFYLCASSIGRGFVFDEQFFGPGTRLTVL.

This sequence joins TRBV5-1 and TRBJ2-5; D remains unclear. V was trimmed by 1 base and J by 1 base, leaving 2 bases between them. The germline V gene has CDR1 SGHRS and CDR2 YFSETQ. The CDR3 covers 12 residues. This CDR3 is CASSLRQETQYF. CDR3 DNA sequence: TGCGCCAGCAGCTTGCGCCAAGAGACCCAGTACTTC. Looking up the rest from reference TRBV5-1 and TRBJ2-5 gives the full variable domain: KAGVTQTPRYLIKTRGQQVTLSCSPISGHRSVSWYQQTPGQGLQFLFEYFSETQRNKGNFPGRFSGRQFSNSRSEMNVSTLELGDSALYLCASSLRQETQYFGPGTRLLVL.

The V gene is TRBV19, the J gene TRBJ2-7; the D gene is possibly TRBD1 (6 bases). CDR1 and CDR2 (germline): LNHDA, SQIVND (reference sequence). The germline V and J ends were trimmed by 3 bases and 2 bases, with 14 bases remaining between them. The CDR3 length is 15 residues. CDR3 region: CASSMEKGDTYEQYF. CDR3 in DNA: TGTGCCAGTAGTATGGAAAAGGGGGATACCTACGAGCAGTACTTC. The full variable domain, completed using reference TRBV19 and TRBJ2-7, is DGGITQSPKYLFRKEGQNVTLSCEQNLNHDAMYWYRQDPGQGLRLIYYSQIVNDFQKGDIAEGYSVSREKKESFPLTVTSAQKNPTAFYLCASSMEKGDTYEQYFGPGTRLTVT.

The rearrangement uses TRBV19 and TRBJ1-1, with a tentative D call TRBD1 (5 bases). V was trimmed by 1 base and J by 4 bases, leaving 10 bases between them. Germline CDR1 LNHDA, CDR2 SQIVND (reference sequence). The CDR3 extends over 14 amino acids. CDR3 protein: CASSIAGGGTEAFF. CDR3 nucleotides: TGTGCCAGTAGTATAGCCGGGGGTGGCACTGAAGCTTTCTTT. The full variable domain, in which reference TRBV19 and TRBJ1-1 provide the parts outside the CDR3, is DGGITQSPKYLFRKEGQNVTLSCEQNLNHDAMYWYRQDPGQGLRLIYYSQIVNDFQKGDIAEGYSVSREKKESFPLTVTSAQKNPTAFYLCASSIAGGGTEAFFGQGTRLTVV.

CDR3 amino acids: CASRPRLAEHVSRSCHEQYF. Written as DNA, the CDR3 is TGTGCCAGCAGACCCAGACTAGCGGAGCACGTGAGTCGTTCGTGTCACGAGCAGTACTTC. The rearrangement links TRBV6-7 to TRBJ2-7; 9 bases align to TRBD2. TRBV6-7 is an ORF; its function is uncertain. This CDR3 region has 20 residues. The J segment lost 5 bases and the V segment lost 6 bases, leaving 26 bases of the junction unmatched.

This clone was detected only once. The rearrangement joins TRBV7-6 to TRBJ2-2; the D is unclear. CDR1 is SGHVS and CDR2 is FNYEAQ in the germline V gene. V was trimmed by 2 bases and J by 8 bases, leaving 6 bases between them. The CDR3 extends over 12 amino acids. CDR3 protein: CASSLPMGELFF. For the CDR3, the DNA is TGTGCCAGCAGCTTACCCATGGGGGAGCTGTTTTTT.

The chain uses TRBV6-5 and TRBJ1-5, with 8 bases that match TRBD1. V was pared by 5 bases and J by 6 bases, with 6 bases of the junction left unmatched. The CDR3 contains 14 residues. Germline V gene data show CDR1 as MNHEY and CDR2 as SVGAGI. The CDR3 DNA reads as TGTGCCAGCAGTGAACGGACAGGGATTCAGCCCCAGCATTTT. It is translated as CASSERTGIQPQHF.

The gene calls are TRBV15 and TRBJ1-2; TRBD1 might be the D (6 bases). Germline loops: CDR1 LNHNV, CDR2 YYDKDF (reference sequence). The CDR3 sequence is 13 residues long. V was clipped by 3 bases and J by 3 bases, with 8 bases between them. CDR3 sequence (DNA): TGTGCCACCAGCAGGGACAGAGACTATGGCTACACCTTC. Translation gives CATSRDRDYGYTF.

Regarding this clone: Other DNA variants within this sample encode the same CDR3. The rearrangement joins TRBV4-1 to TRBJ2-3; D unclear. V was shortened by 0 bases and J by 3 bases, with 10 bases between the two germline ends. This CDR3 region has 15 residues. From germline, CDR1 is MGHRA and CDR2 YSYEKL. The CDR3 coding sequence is TGCGCCAGCAGCCAAGAGGGCTCAGGAACAGATACGCAGTATTTT. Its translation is CASSQEGSGTDTQYF.

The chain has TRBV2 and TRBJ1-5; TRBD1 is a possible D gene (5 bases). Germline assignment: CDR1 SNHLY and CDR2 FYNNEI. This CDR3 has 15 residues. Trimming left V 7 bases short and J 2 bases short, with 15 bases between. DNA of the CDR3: TGTGCCAGCACCACGGACACTTTCGGCAATCAGCCCCAGCATTTT. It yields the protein CASTTDTFGNQPQHF.

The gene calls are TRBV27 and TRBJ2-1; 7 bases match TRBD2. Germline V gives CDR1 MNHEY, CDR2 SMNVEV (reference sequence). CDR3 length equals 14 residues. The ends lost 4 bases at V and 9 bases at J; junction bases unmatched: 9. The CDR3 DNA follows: TGTGCCAGCAGTTCAGGACTAGATTTAGGTGAGCAGTTCTTC. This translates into CASSSGLDLGEQFF.

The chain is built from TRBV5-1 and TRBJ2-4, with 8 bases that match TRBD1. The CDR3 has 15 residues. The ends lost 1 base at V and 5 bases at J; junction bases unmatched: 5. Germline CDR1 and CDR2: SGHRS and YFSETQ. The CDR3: CASSLNGQGQNIQYF. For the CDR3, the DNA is TGCGCCAGCAGCTTGAACGGACAGGGTCAAAACATTCAGTACTTC.

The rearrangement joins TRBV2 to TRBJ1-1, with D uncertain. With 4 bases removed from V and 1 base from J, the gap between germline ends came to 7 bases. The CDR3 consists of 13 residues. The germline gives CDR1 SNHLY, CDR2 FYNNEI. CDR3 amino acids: CASSGEGNTEAFF. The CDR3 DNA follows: TGTGCCAGCAGTGGCGAGGGGAACACTGAAGCTTTCTTT. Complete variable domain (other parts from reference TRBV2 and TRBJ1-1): EPEVTQTPSHQVTQMGQEVILRCVPISNHLYFYWYRQILGQKVEFLVSFYNNEISEKSEIFDDQFSVERPDGSNFTLKIRSTKLEDSAMYFCASSGEGNTEAFFGQGTRLTVV.

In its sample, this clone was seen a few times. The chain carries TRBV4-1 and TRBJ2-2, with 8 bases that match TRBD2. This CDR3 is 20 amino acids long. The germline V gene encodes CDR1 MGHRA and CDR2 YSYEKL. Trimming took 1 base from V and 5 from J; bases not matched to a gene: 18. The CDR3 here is CASSQVMLAGPTKGTGELFF. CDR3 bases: TGCGCCAGCAGCCAAGTTATGCTAGCGGGTCCTACTAAGGGGACCGGGGAGCTGTTTTTT.

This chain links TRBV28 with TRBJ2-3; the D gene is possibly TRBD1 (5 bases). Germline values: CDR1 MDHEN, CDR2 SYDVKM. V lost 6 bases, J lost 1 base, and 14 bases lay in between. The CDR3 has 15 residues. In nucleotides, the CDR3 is TGTGCCAGCAGCCCCGCCTCCAGGGGCACAGATACGCAGTATTTT. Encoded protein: CASSPASRGTDTQYF. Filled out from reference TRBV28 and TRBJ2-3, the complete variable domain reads DVKVTQSSRYLVKRTGEKVFLECVQDMDHENMFWYRQDPGLGLRLIYFSYDVKMKEKGDIPEGYSVSREKKERFSLILESASTNQTSMYLCASSPASRGTDTQYFGPGTRLTVL.

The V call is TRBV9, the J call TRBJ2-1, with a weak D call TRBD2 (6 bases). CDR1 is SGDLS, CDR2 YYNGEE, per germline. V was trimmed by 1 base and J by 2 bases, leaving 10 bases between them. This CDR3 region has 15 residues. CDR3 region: CASSVIGSPYNEQFF. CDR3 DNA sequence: TGTGCCAGCAGCGTAATCGGGAGTCCCTACAATGAGCAGTTCTTC. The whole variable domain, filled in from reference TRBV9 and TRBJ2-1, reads DSGVTQTPKHLITATGQRVTLRCSPRSGDLSVYWYQQSLDQGLQFLIQYYNGEERAKGNILERFSAQQFPDLHSELNLSSLELGDSALYFCASSVIGSPYNEQFFGPGTRLTVL.

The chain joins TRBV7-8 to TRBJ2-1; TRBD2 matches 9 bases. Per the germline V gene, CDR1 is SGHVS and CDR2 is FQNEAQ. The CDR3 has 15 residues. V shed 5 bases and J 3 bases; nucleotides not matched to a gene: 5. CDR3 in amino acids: CASSPRTSDYNEQFF. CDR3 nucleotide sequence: TGTGCCAGCAGCCCTCGGACTAGCGACTACAATGAGCAGTTCTTC.

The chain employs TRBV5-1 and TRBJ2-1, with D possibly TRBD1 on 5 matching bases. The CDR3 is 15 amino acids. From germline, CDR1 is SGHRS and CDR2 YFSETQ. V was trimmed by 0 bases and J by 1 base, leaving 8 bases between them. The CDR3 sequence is CASSLGAGSYNEQFF. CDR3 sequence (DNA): TGCGCCAGCAGCTTGGGGGCAGGGTCCTACAATGAGCAGTTCTTC.